This T cell receptor beta chain was sequenced in a study of early T cells in non-severe SARS-CoV-2 infection. V lost 1 base and J lost 3, with 10 bases in between. From germline, CDR1 is SGHTA and CDR2 FQGNSA. This CDR3 contains 15 residues. Unique molecular identifier tags were affixed to discrete cDNA molecules. TCRdb reprocessed the 5' RACE reads via MiXCR and lists one record per CDR3 protein. The table records 70,000 to 75,000 distinct CDR3 sequences, 9% to 15% of them present only once. This clonotype was seen many times. The chain is built from TRBV7-2 and TRBJ2-1; D perhaps matches TRBD2 (5 bases). The specimen was whole blood. This receptor was obtained from an adult who was a healthcare worker with PCR-confirmed SARS-CoV-2 infection or an uninfected control (not recorded which). Here the CDR3 DNA reads TGTGCCAGCAGCTTAGGGTCCGGGAACTACAATGAGCAGTTCTTC. As protein: CASSLGSGNYNEQFF.